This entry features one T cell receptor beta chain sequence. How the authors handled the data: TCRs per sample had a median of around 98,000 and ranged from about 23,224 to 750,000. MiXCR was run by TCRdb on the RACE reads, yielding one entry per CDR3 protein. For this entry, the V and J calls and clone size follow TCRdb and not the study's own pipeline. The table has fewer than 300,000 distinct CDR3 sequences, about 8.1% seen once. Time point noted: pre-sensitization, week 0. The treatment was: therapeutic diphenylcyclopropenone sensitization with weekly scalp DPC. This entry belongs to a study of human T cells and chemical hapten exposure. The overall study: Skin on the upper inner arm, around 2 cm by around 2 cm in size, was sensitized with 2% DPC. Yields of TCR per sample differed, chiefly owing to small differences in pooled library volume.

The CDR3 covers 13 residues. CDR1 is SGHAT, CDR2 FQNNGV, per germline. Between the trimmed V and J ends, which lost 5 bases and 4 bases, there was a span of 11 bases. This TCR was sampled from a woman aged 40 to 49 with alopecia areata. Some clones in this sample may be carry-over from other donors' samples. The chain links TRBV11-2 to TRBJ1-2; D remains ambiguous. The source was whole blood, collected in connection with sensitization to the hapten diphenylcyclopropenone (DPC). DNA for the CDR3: TGTGCCAGCAGCCCGGGCGGCACCTATGGCTACACCTTC. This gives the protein CASSPGGTYGYTF.